The rows below give T cell receptor beta chains drawn from one sample of a study of cytomegalovirus exposure and HLA in healthy donors. This table comes from immunoSEQ multiplex PCR, and its TCRdb copy is limited to in-frame clones, with some not included. The sample lists roughly 180,000 clones; about 10% were seen once. The sample was PBMCs. These receptors all come from a woman aged 25 to 39 in good health and CMV-seropositive. Both conserved end residues are part of each CDR3. Fields, in order: clone size, V gene, D gene, J gene, CDR3 protein, CDR3 DNA. The D gene is left open where the match is weak. Where a row states a size, it is once, few, many or the class of an expanded clone; other rows omit it.

>-|TRBV5-6|-|TRBJ2-7
CASSFVADEQYF
TGTGCCAGCAGCTTCGTCGCAGACGAGCAGTACTTC
>-|TRBV30|TRBD2|TRBJ2-7
CAWSRMGGRAYEQYF
TGTGCCTGGAGTAGGATGGGTGGGAGGGCCTACGAGCAGTACTTC
>-|TRBV30|TRBD2|TRBJ2-7
CAWNPGGPDEQYF
TGTGCCTGGAATCCGGGAGGGCCGGACGAGCAGTACTTC
>few|TRBV10-1|-|TRBJ1-5
CASSEYLAVTPGVYSNQPQHF
TGCGCCAGCAGTGAGTATCTGGCGGTAACCCCCGGAGTGTATAGCAATCAGCCCCAGCATTTT
>-|TRBV7-8|-|TRBJ2-7
CASSRASGAVYEQYF
TGTGCCAGCAGCCGAGCGTCAGGGGCTGTTTACGAGCAGTACTTC
>-|TRBV6-5|TRBD1|TRBJ2-7
CASKGAGTGYYEQYF
TGTGCCAGCAAAGGGGCCGGGACAGGGTACTACGAGCAGTACTTC
>-|TRBV5-4|TRBD1|TRBJ2-1
CASSRRDRDNNEQFF
TGTGCCAGCAGCCGACGGGACAGGGATAATAATGAGCAGTTCTTC
>few|TRBV5-1|-|TRBJ2-7
CASSLAGQSEQYF
TGCGCCAGCAGCTTGGCCGGACAATCCGAGCAGTACTTC
>-|TRBV5-1|TRBD2|TRBJ2-1
CASSLRWEGHNEQFF
TGCGCCAGCAGCTTGAGGTGGGAGGGCCACAATGAGCAGTTCTTC
>few|TRBV10-3|-|TRBJ1-5
CAISEVSPLGGKRERGGPQHF
TGTGCCATCAGTGAGGTCAGCCCCCTGGGAGGTAAGAGGGAGCGTGGAGGGCCCCAGCATTTT
>-|TRBV5-1|TRBD1|TRBJ1-1
CASSYQQGATEAFF
TGCGCCAGCAGCTACCAACAGGGGGCCACTGAAGCTTTCTTT
>few|TRBV29-1|TRBD1|TRBJ1-1
CSSNRGGTEAFF
TGCAGCTCCAACAGGGGGGGGACTGAAGCTTTCTTT
>few|TRBV11-2|-|TRBJ1-5
CASSLDPGNQPQHF
TGTGCCAGCAGCTTAGATCCGGGGAATCAGCCCCAGCATTTT
>few|TRBV2|TRBD1|TRBJ2-7
CASSPQGHSYEQYF
TGTGCCAGCAGTCCACAGGGGCACTCCTACGAGCAGTACTTC
>few|TRBV7-9|-|TRBJ2-5
CASSHKVGVETQYF
TGTGCCAGCAGCCATAAGGTCGGGGTTGAGACCCAGTACTTC
>-|TRBV7-9|-|TRBJ2-1
CASSLVGANEQFF
TGTGCCAGCAGCTTAGTAGGGGCTAATGAGCAGTTCTTC